The T cell receptor (beta chain) under discussion was sequenced for a study of blood T cell repertoires in COVID-19. Study-level information: Sample material is recorded as cDNA or gDNA derived from T cells, B-cell-depleted T cells, or PBMCs.

Original methodology: Counts of nucleated cells, estimated from reference gene primer amplification, were obtained. Repertoires were generated with immunoSEQ multiplex PCR, while TCRdb's copy carries only in-frame clones and drops some. D and trimming were read from the DNA, whereas the V and J calls and clone size are those reported in that table. The table has some 60,000 clones, over 60% seen once. Looked up from germline, CDR1 is SGHVS and CDR2 is FQNEAQ. There are 16 residues in the CDR3. With 5 bases removed from V and 0 bases from J, the gap between germline ends came to 17 bases. V usage is TRBV7-8 and J usage is TRBJ2-7; no firm D call. The specimen sequenced was peripheral blood. The receptor's source is a man aged 25 to 45 with COVID-19, enrolled during active disease. CDR3 in DNA: TGTGCCAGCAGCCTTTGGGCAGGCACCCACTCCTACGAGCAGTACTTC. Translation: CASSLWAGTHSYEQYF. Complete variable domain (other parts from reference TRBV7-8 and TRBJ2-7): GAGVSQSPRYKVAKRGQDVALRCDPISGHVSLFWYQQALGQGPEFLTYFQNEAQLDKSGLPSDRFFAERPEGSVSTLKIQRTQQEDSAVYLCASSLWAGTHSYEQYFGPGTRLTVT.